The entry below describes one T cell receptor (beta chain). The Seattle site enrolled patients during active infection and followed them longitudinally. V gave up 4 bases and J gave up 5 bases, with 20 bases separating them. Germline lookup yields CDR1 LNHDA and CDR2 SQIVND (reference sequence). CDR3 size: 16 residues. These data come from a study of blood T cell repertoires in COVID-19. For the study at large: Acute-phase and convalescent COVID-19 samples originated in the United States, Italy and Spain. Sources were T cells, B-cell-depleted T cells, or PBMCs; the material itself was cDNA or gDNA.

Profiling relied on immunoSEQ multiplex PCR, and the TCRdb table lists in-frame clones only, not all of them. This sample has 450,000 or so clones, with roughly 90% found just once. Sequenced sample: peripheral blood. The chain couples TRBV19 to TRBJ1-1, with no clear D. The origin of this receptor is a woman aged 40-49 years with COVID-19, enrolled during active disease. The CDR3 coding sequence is TGTGCCAGTAGTAAGAAGGGAGGGATGTCTTGGACTGAAGCTTTCTTT. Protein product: CASSKKGGMSWTEAFF.